The 30 T cell receptor beta chains below were found in one sample sequenced in a study of OX40 agonist ivuxolimab in advanced cancers. Method: immunoSEQ multiplex PCR; TCRdb's copy keeps in-frame clones and lacks some. This sample has over 60,000 clones, with roughly 85% found just once. The source was CD4+ or CD8+ T cells sorted from blood, collected in a trial of the OX40 agonist ivuxolimab. All receptors derive from an adult with an advanced solid tumor such as melanoma, head and neck, liver or kidney cancer.

The V gene is TRBV19, the J gene TRBJ2-1, with 15 bases matching TRBD2. This CDR3 is built from 14 residues. The germline CDR1 and CDR2 sequences are LNHDA and SQIVND (reference sequence). Trimming removed 4 bases from V and 8 bases from J; junction bases left unmatched: 0. CDR3 sequence reads: CASSRTSGGDEQFF. CDR3 nucleotides: TGTGCCAGTAGTAGGACTAGCGGGGGGGATGAGCAGTTCTTC.

In DNA form, the CDR3 reads TGTGCCAGCAGCCCTCAGGGGGACACCATATATTTT. Protein product: CASSPQGDTIYF. V is TRBV9 and J is TRBJ1-3; 7 bases are a match to TRBD1. The ends lost 4 bases at V and 8 bases at J; junction bases unmatched: 3. CDR3 size: 12 residues. Germline CDR1 and CDR2: SGDLS and YYNGEE. The variable domain in full, completed from reference TRBV9 and TRBJ1-3, reads DSGVTQTPKHLITATGQRVTLRCSPRSGDLSVYWYQQSLDQGLQFLIQYYNGEERAKGNILERFSAQQFPDLHSELNLSSLELGDSALYFCASSPQGDTIYFGEGSWLTVV.

This clone was recorded a few times. This sequence joins TRBV7-6 and TRBJ2-5; D is unresolved. There are 15 residues in the CDR3. V lost 1 base, J lost 4 bases, and 13 bases lay in between. The germline gives CDR1 SGHVS, CDR2 FNYEAQ. The CDR3 is CASSLVNSWGETQYF. CDR3 bases: TGTGCCAGCAGCTTAGTTAACTCCTGGGGAGAGACCCAGTACTTC.

This clone was picked up a small number of times. The J gene is TRBJ2-2, the V gene TRBV13; 11 bases fit TRBD2. The V gene's germline CDR1 is PRHDT and CDR2 FYEKMQ (reference sequence). With 5 bases clipped from V and 1 base from J, the junction kept 3 bases outside the gene matches. The CDR3 sequence is 16 residues long. CDR3 DNA sequence: TGTGCCAGCAGCCGTAGCGGGGGGGTGAACACCGGGGAGCTGTTTTTT. Translating gives CASSRSGGVNTGELFF. Variable domain in full (rest from reference TRBV13 and TRBJ2-2): AAGVIQSPRHLIKEKRETATLKCYPIPRHDTVYWYQQGPGQDPQFLISFYEKMQSDKGSIPDRFSAQQFSDYHSELNMSSLELGDSALYFCASSRSGGVNTGELFFGEGSRLTVL.

CDR3 DNA sequence: TGTGCCAGCAGCCTCTCGGGACAGGGTGGAAGCTCCTATAATTCACCCCTCCACTTT. Translating it yields CASSLSGQGGSSYNSPLHF. This chain connects TRBV7-2 to TRBJ1-6; 9 bases agree with TRBD1. V trimming: 5 bases; J trimming: 0 bases; junction bases outside the gene matches: 11. Germline CDR1 is SGHTA and CDR2 is FQGNSA. CDR3 length: 19 residues.

This chain connects TRBV18 to TRBJ1-6, with D unclear. V shed 0 bases and J shed 6 bases, with 12 bases lying between them. Looked up from germline, CDR1 is KGHSH and CDR2 is LQKENI. The CDR3 runs to 16 residues. CDR3 sequence: CASSPPMLLGNSPLHF. The CDR3 coding sequence is TGTGCCAGCTCACCACCGATGTTACTGGGTAATTCACCCCTCCACTTT.

With regard to this clone: An end of the junction does not agree with germline; a read error may underlie this. The chain joins TRBV6-6 to TRBJ1-1; D not resolved. The CDR3 consists of 13 residues. The V gene's germline CDR1 is MNHNY and CDR2 SVGAGI (reference sequence). Here the CDR3 reads CASSYSRNSEAFF. The CDR3 bases are TGTGCCAGCAGTTACTCTCGAAACAGTGAAGCTTTCTTT.

The genes are TRBV2 and TRBJ2-1, with 10 bases identical to TRBD2. Looked up from germline, CDR1 is SNHLY and CDR2 is FYNNEI. This CDR3 comprises 14 residues. Trimming removed 8 bases from V and 10 bases from J; junction bases left unmatched: 11. CDR3 amino acids: CASSASGSMKEQFF. Written as DNA, the CDR3 is TGTGCCAGCTCAGCTAGCGGGAGTATGAAGGAGCAGTTCTTC.

The chain employs TRBV10-3 and TRBJ2-2, with TRBD2 matching 10 bases. Germline V gives CDR1 ENHRY, CDR2 SYGVKD. Trimming removed 0 bases from V and 5 bases from J; junction bases left unmatched: 9. The CDR3 is 18 residues long. The CDR3 loop reads CAISESGLAGVGTGELFF. CDR3 coding DNA: TGTGCCATCAGTGAGTCGGGGCTAGCGGGAGTCGGTACCGGGGAGCTGTTTTTT.

The V gene is TRBV7-3, the J gene TRBJ1-2, with a tentative D call TRBD1 (6 bases). Trimming stripped 0 bases from V and 8 bases from J, with 13 bases between. The length of the CDR3 is 14 residues. Germline values: CDR1 SGHTA, CDR2 FQGTGA. CDR3 bases: TGTGCCAGCAGCTTAACTAGGCTCGGGGGCGGCTACACCTTC. It translates to CASSLTRLGGGYTF. Based on the CDR3 plus reference TRBV7-3 and TRBJ1-2, the full variable domain is GAGVSQTPSNKVTEKGKYVELRCDPISGHTALYWYRQSLGQGPEFLIYFQGTGAADDSGLPNDRFFAVRPEGSVSTLKIQRTERGDSAVYLCASSLTRLGGGYTFGSGTRLTVV.

The rearrangement joins TRBV30 to TRBJ1-1, with 9 bases aligning to TRBD1. The junction had 12 bases not matched to a gene; V was cut back by 2 bases and J by 11 bases. Germline V lookup: CDR1 GTSNPN, CDR2 SVGIG (reference sequence). This CDR3 is built from 14 residues. CDR3 region: CAWSFTSGTGLAFF. The CDR3 bases are TGTGCCTGGAGTTTCACTTCCGGGACAGGGCTCGCTTTCTTT.

V and J are TRBV30 and TRBJ2-3; D not resolved. Germline V gene data show CDR1 as GTSNPN and CDR2 as SVGIG (reference sequence). CDR3 length: 9 amino acids. V shed 7 bases and J shed 6 bases, with 5 bases lying between them. The CDR3 loop is CASRDTQYF. The CDR3 nucleotides read TGTGCCTCACGGGATACGCAGTATTTT.

The gene calls are TRBV27 and TRBJ2-5; D unclear. The CDR3 has 16 residues. Germline V gene data show CDR1 as MNHEY and CDR2 as SMNVEV (reference sequence). Trimming left V 2 bases short and J 1 base short, with 14 bases between. The CDR3 loop reads CASSLGYSEFQETQYF. The CDR3 DNA sequence: TGTGCCAGCAGTTTAGGGTACAGCGAATTCCAAGAGACCCAGTACTTC.

This clone was observed a handful of times. J is TRBJ2-3 and V is TRBV7-2; 8 bases map to TRBD2. The germline gives CDR1 SGHTA, CDR2 FQGNSA. The CDR3 has 16 residues. Trimming at V came to 7 bases and at J to 2 bases, leaving 11 bases not matched to a gene. CDR3 coding DNA: TGTGCCAGCACCCCCACCCGGGGGGGGAACACAGATACGCAGTATTTT. It specifies CASTPTRGGNTDTQYF.

The V call is TRBV15, the J call TRBJ1-5, with 9 bases lining up with TRBD1. With V trimmed by 3 bases and J by 2 bases, 5 bases remained unmatched. This CDR3 region has 16 residues. The germline gives CDR1 LNHNV, CDR2 YYDKDF (reference sequence). CDR3 coding DNA: TGTGCCACCAGCAGGTCCACAGGGGGCGGCAATCAGCCCCAGCATTTT. This sequence encodes CATSRSTGGGNQPQHF.

This chain uses TRBV10-2 with TRBJ1-2; no definite D call. The germline V gene encodes CDR1 WSHSY and CDR2 SAAADI. V was trimmed by 4 bases and J by 0 bases, leaving 12 bases between them. The length of the CDR3 is 15 residues. CDR3 coding DNA: TGCGCCAGCAGTGGTGAAGGAGTGACTAACTATGGCTACACCTTC. Translated: CASSGEGVTNYGYTF.

The gene calls are TRBV2 and TRBJ1-2, with no clear D. Germline CDR1 and CDR2: SNHLY and FYNNEI. Trimming shortened V by 7 bases and J by 7 bases, and 16 bases separated the two germline ends. This CDR3 is 13 amino acids long. The CDR3 DNA reads as TGTGCCAGCACCCTGGACGGAGGGATTGGCTACACCTTC. It translates to CASTLDGGIGYTF. Together with reference TRBV2 and TRBJ1-2, the CDR3 gives the full variable domain: EPEVTQTPSHQVTQMGQEVILRCVPISNHLYFYWYRQILGQKVEFLVSFYNNEISEKSEIFDDQFSVERPDGSNFTLKIRSTKLEDSAMYFCASTLDGGIGYTFGSGTRLTVV.

This chain uses TRBV19 with TRBJ1-1; D ambiguous. The ends were cut back, 3 bases at V and 1 base at J, with 12 bases in the middle. CDR1 and CDR2 from the germline V gene are LNHDA and SQIVND (reference sequence). CDR3 length: 15 amino acids. The CDR3 coding sequence is TGTGCCAGTAGTATGAGGGAACGAGCGAACACTGAAGCTTTCTTT. The encoded protein is CASSMRERANTEAFF.

This chain joins TRBV18 and TRBJ1-1, with D possibly matching TRBD1 (5 bases). Trimming took off 0 bases at V and 7 bases at J, with 15 bases between the two ends. Germline CDR1 reads KGHSH; CDR2 reads LQKENI. The CDR3 has 15 residues. The CDR3 DNA reads TGTGCCAGCTCACCACCGAGGGGATCGGTTTATGAAGCTTTCTTT. As protein: CASSPPRGSVYEAFF.

The chain recombines TRBV6-6 with TRBJ2-7; TRBD1 agrees at 7 bases. Trimming took 2 bases from V and 2 from J; bases not matched to a gene: 3. This CDR3 has 14 residues. Germline V gives CDR1 MNHNY, CDR2 SVGAGI (reference sequence). DNA of the CDR3: TGTGCCAGCAGTTACCTGACAGGGACCTACGAGCAGTACTTC. Amino acid sequence: CASSYLTGTYEQYF.

The J gene is TRBJ1-4, the V gene TRBV7-9; D remains ambiguous. The length of the CDR3 is 15 residues. Trimming shortened V by 0 bases and J by 0 bases, and 5 bases separated the two germline ends. Germline loops: CDR1 SEHNR, CDR2 FQNEAQ (reference sequence). As DNA, the CDR3 is TGTGCCAGCAGCTTAGCCCAGACAACTAATGAAAAACTGTTTTTT. Residues: CASSLAQTTNEKLFF.

The chain carries TRBV9 and TRBJ2-7, with 11 bases that match TRBD2. The CDR3 extends over 18 amino acids. Losses at the gene ends were 0 bases for V and 2 bases for J; bases not matched to a gene: 10. Per the germline V gene, CDR1 is SGDLS and CDR2 is YYNGEE. CDR3 nucleotides: TGTGCCAGCAGCGTAGGTCCTAGCGGGAGGCCTAAAACCTACGAGCAGTACTTC. This gives the protein CASSVGPSGRPKTYEQYF.

The chain uses TRBV4-1 and TRBJ1-6; D is unresolved. The V gene's germline CDR1 is MGHRA and CDR2 YSYEKL. V was clipped by 4 bases and J by 0 bases, with 7 bases between them. This CDR3 region has 15 residues. The CDR3 DNA is TGCGCCAGCAGCCCCGCCACCTCCTATAATTCACCCCTCCACTTT. As protein: CASSPATSYNSPLHF.

CDR3 bases: TGTGCCAGTAGTCCTGGGACAGGGGTAACCTTTAACTATGGCTACACCTTC. Translation: CASSPGTGVTFNYGYTF. This chain joins TRBV19 and TRBJ1-2; TRBD1 matches 10 bases. The CDR3 length is 17 residues. Germline V CDR1 and CDR2: LNHDA, SQIVND (reference sequence). Germline trimming cut 5 bases from V and 1 base from J; bases unmatched to any gene: 10.

The chain couples TRBV14 to TRBJ2-1; 8 nucleotides line up with TRBD2. V was pared by 4 bases and J by 2 bases, with 16 bases of the junction left unmatched. This CDR3 region has 19 residues. Germline V lookup: CDR1 SGHDN, CDR2 FVKESK. The CDR3 protein is CASSPLGRGRKDAYNEQFF. The DNA for the CDR3 is TGTGCCAGCAGCCCTTTGGGGCGCGGGAGGAAGGACGCCTACAATGAGCAGTTCTTC.

The chain links TRBV5-4 to TRBJ2-2, with TRBD1 matching 8 bases. CDR3 length equals 15 residues. V shed 4 bases and J 6 bases; nucleotides not matched to a gene: 8. Germline V gives CDR1 SGHNT, CDR2 YYREEE (reference sequence). CDR3 sequence reads: CASSRGDRSPGELFF. CDR3 nucleotide sequence: TGTGCCAGCAGCAGAGGGGACAGGTCCCCCGGGGAGCTGTTTTTT.

With regard to this clone: The same CDR3 can be traced to other DNA sequences in this sample. The V call is TRBV7-3, the J call TRBJ2-3, with D possibly TRBD2 on 6 matching bases. Per the germline V gene, CDR1 is SGHTA and CDR2 is FQGTGA. Trimming stripped 5 bases from V and 2 bases from J, with 8 bases between. CDR3 size: 13 residues. CDR3 loop: CASSRDSTDTQYF. As DNA, the CDR3 is TGTGCCAGCAGCCGGGACTCCACAGATACGCAGTATTTT.

This clone was counted once. V usage is TRBV6-4 and J usage is TRBJ1-1; 10 positions agree with TRBD1. Germline V CDR1 and CDR2: MRHNA, SNTAGT. After removal of 5 bases from V and 1 base from J, the junction contained 10 bases not matched to a gene. The CDR3 is made up of 17 amino acids. This CDR3 reads CASSWEDRGSWNTEAFF. CDR3 DNA: TGTGCCAGCAGTTGGGAGGACAGGGGGTCCTGGAACACTGAAGCTTTCTTT.

The gene calls are TRBV7-9 and TRBJ2-6; 7 bases agree with TRBD1. The trim removed 5 bases at V and 4 bases at J, leaving 5 bases unmatched. Germline V gives CDR1 SEHNR, CDR2 FQNEAQ (reference sequence). The CDR3 is made up of 15 amino acids. The CDR3: CASSPEGAGANVLTF. In nucleotides, the CDR3 is TGTGCCAGCAGCCCTGAGGGGGCCGGGGCCAACGTCCTGACTTTC.

This chain links TRBV5-1 with TRBJ2-2; D possibly matches TRBD1 or TRBD2 (5 bases each). Trimming cost V 0 bases and J 4 bases, with 10 bases left between them. CDR3 length: 15 residues. Germline V gene lookup returns CDR1 SGHRS and CDR2 YFSETQ. CDR3 coding DNA: TGCGCCAGCAGCTTGGATGGGGCGGGCACCGGGGAGCTGTTTTTT. This gives the protein CASSLDGAGTGELFF. Full variable domain (outside the CDR3, taken from reference TRBV5-1 and TRBJ2-2): KAGVTQTPRYLIKTRGQQVTLSCSPISGHRSVSWYQQTPGQGLQFLFEYFSETQRNKGNFPGRFSGRQFSNSRSEMNVSTLELGDSALYLCASSLDGAGTGELFFGEGSRLTVL.